This T cell receptor beta chain was documented in a study of blood T cell repertoires in COVID-19. Turning to the study itself: Sources were T cells, B-cell-depleted T cells, or PBMCs; the material itself was cDNA or gDNA.

Authors' data handling: Estimated nucleated cell counts came from reference gene primer amplification. Here immunoSEQ multiplex PCR was the method, and the copy in TCRdb shows in-frame clones only, minus some. From that table come the V and J calls and clone size; the DNA was used to work out D and trimming. The sample carries under 250,000 clones, around four fifths recorded once. Germline lookup yields CDR1 SGHRS and CDR2 YFSETQ. V shed 0 bases and J 10 bases; nucleotides not matched to a gene: 11. CDR3 size: 16 residues. The sequenced sample consisted of peripheral blood. The receptor comes from a woman between 70 and 85 years old with active or convalescent COVID-19. The rearrangement links TRBV5-1 to TRBJ1-2, with TRBD1 matching over 11 bases. The CDR3 loop reads CASSLANPGTGGHYTF. The CDR3 DNA follows: TGCGCCAGCAGCTTGGCCAATCCGGGGACAGGGGGGCACTACACCTTC.